This entry lists 18 T cell receptor beta chains sequenced from one sample in a study of blood T cell repertoires in COVID-19. The data were produced by immunoSEQ multiplex PCR, yet TCRdb's version contains in-frame clones alone and is incomplete. Seen here are around 160,000 clones, roughly 84% observed once, and the top ten hold around 35%. Material for sequencing was peripheral blood. Receptors were obtained from a human donor in a cohort sampled during active COVID-19.

There are many counts of this clone. The rearrangement links TRBV5-1 to TRBJ1-2; D possibly corresponds to TRBD1 (5 bases). The CDR3 consists of 14 residues. CDR1 and CDR2 from the germline V gene are SGHRS and YFSETQ. Trimming took 4 bases from V and 4 from J, leaving 14 bases between them. This CDR3 reads CASSTSGGPYGYTF. CDR3 DNA: TGCGCCAGCAGCACCTCCGGGGGTCCCTATGGCTACACCTTC.

The CDR3 sequence is CASSYVSATDTQYF. CDR3 nucleotides: TGTGCCAGCAGTTACGTTAGCGCAACAGATACGCAGTATTTT. The V and J genes are TRBV6-5 and TRBJ2-3, with D possibly matching TRBD2 (5 bases). The germline V gene encodes CDR1 MNHEY and CDR2 SVGAGI. This CDR3 has 14 residues. The V and J ends lost 2 bases and 3 bases respectively, with 9 bases between them.

V usage is TRBV7-2 and J usage is TRBJ1-2; D might be TRBD1 (6 bases). Trimming removed 2 bases from V and 4 bases from J, with 11 bases in between. Germline CDR1 is SGHTA and CDR2 is FQGNSA. This CDR3 comprises 14 residues. CDR3 nucleotide sequence: TGTGCCAGCAGCTTACCCCGGGACACCTATGGCTACACCTTC. This codes for CASSLPRDTYGYTF.

The chain combines TRBV27 with TRBJ1-2; TRBD1 aligns across 8 bases. The V gene's germline CDR1 is MNHEY and CDR2 SMNVEV (reference sequence). CDR3 length: 16 residues. V lost 4 bases and J lost 3; bases outside the gene matches: 10. CDR3 nucleotides: TGTGCCAGCAGTTCTACCACGACAGGGGAGGACTATGGCTACACCTTC. This translates into CASSSTTTGEDYGYTF.

J is TRBJ2-5 and V is TRBV3-1 (or the pseudogene TRBV3-2); 11 nucleotides line up with TRBD2. The V and J ends lost 8 bases and 5 bases, in that order; junction bases with no gene match: 4. The CDR3 is made up of 13 amino acids. Germline V gene data show CDR1 as LGHDT and CDR2 as YNNKEL (reference sequence). For the CDR3, the DNA is TGTGCCAGCTCTCCTAGCGGGGGGGAGACCCAGTACTTC. It encodes CASSPSGGETQYF.

A single count supports this clone. The chain carries TRBV6-6 and TRBJ2-1; D unresolved. With 0 bases removed from V and 4 bases from J, the gap between germline ends came to 7 bases. Germline CDR1 and CDR2: MNHNY and SVGAGI (reference sequence). This CDR3 spans 14 amino acids. DNA for the CDR3: TGTGCCAGCAGTTACTCAACATTTTACAATGAGCAGTTCTTC. Translating it yields CASSYSTFYNEQFF.

The chain uses TRBV2 and TRBJ1-5; 9 positions agree with TRBD1. J lost 11 bases, V lost 1 base, and 6 bases had no gene match. This CDR3 has 14 amino acids. Looked up from germline, CDR1 is SNHLY and CDR2 is FYNNEI. The CDR3 here is CASSEGQGVGAQHF. DNA of the CDR3: TGTGCCAGCAGTGAAGGACAGGGGGTAGGGGCCCAGCATTTT.

V gene TRBV27 combines with J gene TRBJ1-2; 8 bases align to TRBD1. Losses at the gene ends were 5 bases for V and 5 bases for J; bases not matched to a gene: 4. The CDR3 loop spans 13 amino acids. The V gene's germline CDR1 is MNHEY and CDR2 SMNVEV (reference sequence). The CDR3 DNA follows: TGTGCCAGCAGTATGGACAGGGTGTATGGCTACACCTTC. Translation gives CASSMDRVYGYTF.

This chain uses TRBV9 with TRBJ1-2, with D tentatively TRBD1 (5 bases). Trimming removed 3 bases from V and 0 bases from J, with 15 bases in between. This CDR3 is 16 amino acids long. Germline V CDR1 and CDR2: SGDLS, YYNGEE. CDR3 sequence (DNA): TGTGCCAGCAGCGCTACAGGATCCCCAGCTAACTATGGCTACACCTTC. This codes for CASSATGSPANYGYTF.

This clone was counted between two and nine times. The chain employs TRBV30 and TRBJ1-1; the match to TRBD1 covers 8 bases. Germline CDR1 reads GTSNPN; CDR2 reads SVGIG (reference sequence). Trimming removed 3 bases from V and 3 bases from J; junction bases left unmatched: 6. The CDR3 runs 14 residues. CDR3 DNA: TGTGCCTGGAGCGCTACAGGGGGTGACACTGAAGCTTTCTTT. It specifies CAWSATGGDTEAFF.

This clone appeared a single time. The chain is built from TRBV19 and TRBJ1-5; unclear D gene. The germline V gene encodes CDR1 LNHDA and CDR2 SQIVND (reference sequence). With 6 bases removed from V and 1 base from J, the gap between germline ends came to 10 bases. This CDR3 comprises 14 residues. CDR3 DNA: TGTGCCAGTAGCGGGAGGGAAAGCAATCAGCCCCAGCATTTT. Translating gives CASSGRESNQPQHF.

This clone was seen a few times. CDR3 sequence (DNA): TGTGCCAGCAGCCAAGGCCAGTATAATTCACCCCTCCACTTT. This sequence encodes CASSQGQYNSPLHF. The rearrangement joins TRBV14 to TRBJ1-6; D uncertain. V lost 1 base and J lost 4, with 5 bases in between. The CDR3 has 14 amino acids. Germline CDR1 is SGHDN and CDR2 is FVKESK.

There are a few counts of this clone. This sample includes further DNA sequences coding for the same CDR3. CDR3 nucleotide sequence: TGTGCCAGCAGCTTAGGCAGGGGGAACACTGAAGCTTTCTTT. Translated: CASSLGRGNTEAFF. The V and J genes are TRBV11-3 and TRBJ1-1; D might be TRBD1 (6 bases). CDR3 length equals 14 residues. In germline, CDR1 is SGHNT, CDR2 YENEEA. V dropped 1 base and J dropped 1 base, with 7 bases sitting between them.

This sequence joins TRBV11-2 and TRBJ1-5; D is perhaps TRBD1 (5 bases). Germline-derived CDR1 and CDR2 are SGHAT and FQNNGV. The CDR3 has 16 residues. Trimming shortened V by 1 base and J by 0 bases, and 10 bases separated the two germline ends. As DNA, the CDR3 is TGTGCCAGCAGCTTAGGCGGGGCTTATAGCAATCAGCCCCAGCATTTT. Encoded protein: CASSLGGAYSNQPQHF.

The CDR3 reads CASSLDISAEPNQPQHF. CDR3 coding DNA: TGTGCCAGCAGCTTGGATATTAGTGCGGAACCTAATCAGCCCCAGCATTTT. This chain joins TRBV5-8 and TRBJ1-5, with D unclear. Per the germline V gene, CDR1 is SGHTS and CDR2 is YDEGEE. CDR3 size: 17 residues. V lost 0 bases, J lost 4 bases, and 17 bases lay in between.

The chain carries TRBV12-3 or TRBV12-4 and TRBJ1-1, with D unresolved. Trimming removed 6 bases at V and 5 bases at J, with 10 bases between. The CDR3 has 12 residues. CDR3 DNA sequence: TGTGCCAGCAGCGGCAGGTTGACTGAAGCTTTCTTT. It translates to CASSGRLTEAFF.

The rearrangement uses TRBV28 and TRBJ2-7, with TRBD2 matching 16 bases. This CDR3 spans 17 amino acids. The junction had 7 bases not matched to a gene; V was cut back by 3 bases and J by 5 bases. From germline, CDR1 is MDHEN and CDR2 SYDVKM. In nucleotides, the CDR3 is TGTGCCAGCAGTTTCCGGGAGGGACTAGCGGGGGGGCACGAGCAGTACTTC. It codes for CASSFREGLAGGHEQYF.

The rearrangement uses TRBV12-5 and TRBJ1-5; 7 bases align to TRBD1. V lost 3 bases and J lost 6; bases outside the gene matches: 17. The germline V gene has CDR1 LGHNT and CDR2 FRNRAP. This CDR3 is 18 amino acids long. CDR3 in amino acids: CASGFSPMVTGPVQPQHF. The CDR3 coding sequence is TGTGCTAGTGGTTTCTCCCCTATGGTGACAGGGCCCGTTCAGCCCCAGCATTTT.